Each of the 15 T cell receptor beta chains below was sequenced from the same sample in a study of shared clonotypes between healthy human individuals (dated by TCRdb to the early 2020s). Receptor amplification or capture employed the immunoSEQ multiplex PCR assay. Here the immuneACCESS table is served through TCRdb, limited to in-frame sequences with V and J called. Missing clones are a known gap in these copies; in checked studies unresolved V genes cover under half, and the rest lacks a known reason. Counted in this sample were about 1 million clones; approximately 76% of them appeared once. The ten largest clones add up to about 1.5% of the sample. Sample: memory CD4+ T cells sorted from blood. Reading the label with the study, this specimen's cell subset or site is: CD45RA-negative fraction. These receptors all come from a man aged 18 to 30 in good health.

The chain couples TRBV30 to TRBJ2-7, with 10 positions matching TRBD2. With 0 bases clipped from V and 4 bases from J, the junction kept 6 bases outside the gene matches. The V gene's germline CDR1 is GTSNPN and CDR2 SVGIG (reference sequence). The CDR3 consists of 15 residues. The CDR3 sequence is CAWSVRTSGTYEQYF. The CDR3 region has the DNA TGTGCCTGGAGTGTACGTACTAGCGGGACGTACGAGCAGTACTTC.

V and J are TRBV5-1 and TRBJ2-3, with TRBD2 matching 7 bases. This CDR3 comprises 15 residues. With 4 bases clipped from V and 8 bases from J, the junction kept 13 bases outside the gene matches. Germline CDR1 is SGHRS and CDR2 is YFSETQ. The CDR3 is CASSLGRGAAGTQYF. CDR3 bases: TGCGCCAGCAGCCTGGGGAGGGGTGCGGCGGGTACGCAGTATTTT.

This CDR3 reads CASSEQDRDRFNNSPLHF. In DNA, the CDR3 is TGTGCCAGCAGTGAACAAGACAGGGACCGGTTTAATAATTCACCCCTCCACTTT. V gene TRBV6-1 combines with J gene TRBJ1-6, with TRBD1 identical over 7 bases. CDR1 is MNHNS, CDR2 SASEGT, per germline. This CDR3 is 18 amino acids long. V was pared by 2 bases and J by 5 bases, with 12 bases of the junction left unmatched.

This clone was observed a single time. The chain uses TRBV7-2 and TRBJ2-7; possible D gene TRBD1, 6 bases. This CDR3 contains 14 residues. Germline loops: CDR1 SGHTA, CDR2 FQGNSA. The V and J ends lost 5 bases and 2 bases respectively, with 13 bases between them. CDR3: CASSPLSGAYEQYF. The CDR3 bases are TGTGCCAGCAGCCCTCTCTCAGGGGCCTACGAGCAGTACTTC.

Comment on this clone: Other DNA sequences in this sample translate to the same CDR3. This CDR3 reads CASRDQGTNEKLFF. The CDR3 nucleotides read TGCGCCAGCCGCGACCAGGGAACTAATGAAAAACTGTTTTTT. The chain is built from TRBV5-1 and TRBJ1-4, with D possibly TRBD1 on 5 matching bases. Trimming shortened V by 7 bases and J by 1 base, and 11 bases separated the two germline ends. There are 14 residues in the CDR3. CDR1 is SGHRS and CDR2 is YFSETQ in the germline V gene.

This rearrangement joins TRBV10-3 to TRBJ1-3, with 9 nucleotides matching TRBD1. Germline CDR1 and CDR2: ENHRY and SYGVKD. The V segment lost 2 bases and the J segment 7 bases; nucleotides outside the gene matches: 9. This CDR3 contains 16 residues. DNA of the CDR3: TGTGCCATCAGTGAGCTTCCGGGACAGGGCAGCAACACCATATATTTT. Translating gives CAISELPGQGSNTIYF.

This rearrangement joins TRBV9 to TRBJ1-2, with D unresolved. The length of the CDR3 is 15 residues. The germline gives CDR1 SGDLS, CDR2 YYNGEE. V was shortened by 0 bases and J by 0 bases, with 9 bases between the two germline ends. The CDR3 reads CASSVGPEANYGYTF. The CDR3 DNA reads TGTGCCAGCAGCGTAGGCCCCGAAGCTAACTATGGCTACACCTTC.

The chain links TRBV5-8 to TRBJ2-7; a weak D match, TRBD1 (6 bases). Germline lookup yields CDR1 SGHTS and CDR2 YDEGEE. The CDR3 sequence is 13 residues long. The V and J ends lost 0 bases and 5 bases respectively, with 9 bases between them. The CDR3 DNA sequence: TGTGCCAGCAGCTTGGGGGGGCCCAACGAGCAGTACTTC. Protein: CASSLGGPNEQYF.

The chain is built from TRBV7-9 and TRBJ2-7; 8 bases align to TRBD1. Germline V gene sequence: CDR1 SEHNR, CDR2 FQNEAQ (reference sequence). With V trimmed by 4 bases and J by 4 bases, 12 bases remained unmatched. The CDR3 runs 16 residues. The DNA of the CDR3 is TGTGCCAGCAGCTCCGCTTTTGGACAGGGTAATTACGAGCAGTACTTC. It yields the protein CASSSAFGQGNYEQYF.

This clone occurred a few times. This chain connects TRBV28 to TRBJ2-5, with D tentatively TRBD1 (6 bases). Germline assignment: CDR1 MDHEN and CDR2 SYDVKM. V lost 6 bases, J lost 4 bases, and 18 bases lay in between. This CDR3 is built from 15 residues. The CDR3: CASSQDRGGGETQYF. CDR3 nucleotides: TGTGCCAGCAGCCAGGACAGAGGGGGTGGAGAGACCCAGTACTTC. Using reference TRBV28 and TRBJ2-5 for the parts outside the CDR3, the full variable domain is DVKVTQSSRYLVKRTGEKVFLECVQDMDHENMFWYRQDPGLGLRLIYFSYDVKMKEKGDIPEGYSVSREKKERFSLILESASTNQTSMYLCASSQDRGGGETQYFGPGTRLLVL.

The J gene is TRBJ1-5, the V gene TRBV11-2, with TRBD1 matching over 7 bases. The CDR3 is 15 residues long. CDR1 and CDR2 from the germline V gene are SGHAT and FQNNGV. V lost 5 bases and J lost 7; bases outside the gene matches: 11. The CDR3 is CASSLRGQPGQPQHF. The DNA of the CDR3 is TGTGCCAGCAGCCTGAGGGGACAGCCCGGGCAGCCCCAGCATTTT. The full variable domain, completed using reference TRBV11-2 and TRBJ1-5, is EAGVAQSPRYKIIEKRQSVAFWCNPISGHATLYWYQQILGQGPKLLIQFQNNGVVDDSQLPKDRFSAERLKGVDSTLKIQPAKLEDSAVYLCASSLRGQPGQPQHFGDGTRLSIL.

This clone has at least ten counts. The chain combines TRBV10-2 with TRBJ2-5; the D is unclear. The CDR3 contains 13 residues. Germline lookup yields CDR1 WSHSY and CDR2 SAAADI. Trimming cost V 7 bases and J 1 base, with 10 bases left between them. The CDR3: CASTRTFQETQYF. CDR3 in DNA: TGCGCCAGCACTAGGACCTTCCAAGAGACCCAGTACTTC.

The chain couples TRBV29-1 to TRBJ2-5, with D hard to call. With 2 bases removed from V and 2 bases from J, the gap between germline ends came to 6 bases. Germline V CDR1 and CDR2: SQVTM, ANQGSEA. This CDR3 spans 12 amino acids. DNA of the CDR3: TGCAGCGTTGAACCCCTTCAAGAGACCCAGTACTTC. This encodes CSVEPLQETQYF.

This CDR3 is CASSEAGGGWEAFF. CDR3 in DNA: TGTGCCAGCAGTGAAGCGGGAGGCGGGTGGGAAGCTTTCTTT. This rearrangement joins TRBV6-1 to TRBJ1-1, with D unclear. Germline values: CDR1 MNHNS, CDR2 SASEGT. This CDR3 has 14 residues. V lost 0 bases to trimming and J lost 8 bases, with 13 bases between them.

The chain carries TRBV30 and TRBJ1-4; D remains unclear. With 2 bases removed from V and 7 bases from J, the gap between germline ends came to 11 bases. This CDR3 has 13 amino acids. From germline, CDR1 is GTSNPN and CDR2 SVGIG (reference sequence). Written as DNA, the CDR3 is TGTGCCTGGAGTCTAGGTTGGGGTGAAAAACTGTTTTTT. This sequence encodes CAWSLGWGEKLFF.